The source of this T cell receptor (beta chain) is a study of blood T cells in healthy people across ages. In the case of this clonotype: Its antigen is not identified.

Study-wide findings and caveats: The study lacked donor CMV status, which possibly confounded expanded clonotype changes.

CDR3 length: 14 amino acids. Trimming stripped 6 bases from V and 5 bases from J, with 16 bases between. Germline loops: CDR1 MDHEN, CDR2 SYDVKM. Sample-barcoded 5' priming and a J-beta primer mix drove a second PCR of about 6 to 12 cycles. TCRdb re-analysed the 5' RACE reads in MiXCR, keeping a single row per CDR3 protein. The table lists more than 1.4 million distinct CDR3 sequences, about 40% of them singletons. This chain joins TRBV28 and TRBJ2-5; maybe TRBD2 (6 bases). The TCR originated in a woman aged 18-29 years in good health. Input material: blood. This CDR3 is CASRAREGWETQYF. The CDR3, as DNA: TGTGCCAGCAGGGCGCGGGAAGGGTGGGAGACCCAGTACTTC.